Each of the 16 T cell receptor beta chains below was sequenced from the same sample in a study of radiotherapy plus CTLA-4 blockade in lung cancer. TCRdb's table, derived via immunoSEQ multiplex PCR, lists solely in-frame clones and lacks some. The repertoire holds 60,000 or so clones, with 77% as singletons. The sequencing here drew on peripheral blood, taken from a patient treated with radiotherapy plus ipilimumab. The origin of the receptors is a human donor with non-small cell lung cancer who had a partial response to radiotherapy plus ipilimumab.

V and J are TRBV6-1 and TRBJ2-2; no firm D call. This CDR3 is built from 11 residues. The germline V and J ends were trimmed by 2 bases and 8 bases, with 3 bases remaining between them. Germline V gene sequence: CDR1 MNHNS, CDR2 SASEGT. The CDR3 protein is CASSEPGELFF. CDR3 in DNA: TGTGCCAGCAGTGAACCAGGGGAGCTGTTTTTT.

This chain connects TRBV10-3 to TRBJ1-5; TRBD1 aligns across 8 bases. Germline trimming cut 2 bases from V and 6 bases from J; bases unmatched to any gene: 6. Germline V lookup: CDR1 ENHRY, CDR2 SYGVKD. There are 15 residues in the CDR3. CDR3 in amino acids: CAISENRGRGQPQHF. The CDR3 DNA is TGTGCCATCAGTGAGAACAGGGGGAGAGGTCAGCCCCAGCATTTT.

The chain recombines TRBV19 with TRBJ1-4, with TRBD1 matching over 9 bases. J gave up 4 bases and V 5 bases, and 5 bases lay outside the gene matches. CDR1 and CDR2 (germline): LNHDA, SQIVND (reference sequence). The CDR3 covers 15 residues. The CDR3 region is CASSVTGGINEKLFF. CDR3 bases: TGTGCCAGTAGTGTCACAGGGGGCATTAATGAAAAACTGTTTTTT.

This clone was seen only a few times. The chain has TRBV28 and TRBJ2-3, with D possibly being TRBD1 (5 bases). V dropped 7 bases and J dropped 7 bases, with 9 bases sitting between them. This CDR3 has 11 amino acids. Per germline, CDR1 MDHEN and CDR2 SYDVKM. CDR3 region: CASTDRNTQYF. The DNA of the CDR3 is TGTGCCAGCACTGACAGAAATACGCAGTATTTT.

The CDR3 here is CASSLVRGSYNEQFF. DNA of the CDR3: TGTGCCAGCAGCTTAGTCAGGGGCTCCTACAATGAGCAGTTCTTC. V usage is TRBV7-2 and J usage is TRBJ2-1; a weak D match, TRBD1 (6 bases). There are 15 residues in the CDR3. Per the germline V gene, CDR1 is SGHTA and CDR2 is FQGNSA. Trimming removed 1 base at V and 0 bases at J, with 7 bases between. Drawing the rest from reference TRBV7-2 and TRBJ2-1, the complete variable domain is GAGVSQSPSNKVTEKGKDVELRCDPISGHTALYWYRQSLGQGLEFLIYFQGNSAPDKSGLPSDRFSAERTGGSVSTLTIQRTQQEDSAVYLCASSLVRGSYNEQFFGPGTRLTVL.

This sequence joins TRBV7-2 and TRBJ2-4, with D tentatively TRBD1 (5 bases). The germline V gene encodes CDR1 SGHTA and CDR2 FQGNSA. The germline V and J ends were trimmed by 2 bases and 2 bases, with 16 bases remaining between them. This CDR3 is 17 amino acids long. CDR3 coding DNA: TGTGCCAGCAGCTTAAAAGACAGTGCTTTTTCCAAAAACATTCAGTACTTC. This encodes CASSLKDSAFSKNIQYF. The full variable domain, completed using reference TRBV7-2 and TRBJ2-4, is GAGVSQSPSNKVTEKGKDVELRCDPISGHTALYWYRQSLGQGLEFLIYFQGNSAPDKSGLPSDRFSAERTGGSVSTLTIQRTQQEDSAVYLCASSLKDSAFSKNIQYFGAGTRLSVL.

The chain uses TRBV7-3 and TRBJ1-2; the D is unclear. This CDR3 is 13 amino acids long. The germline CDR1 and CDR2 sequences are SGHTA and FQGTGA. V dropped 6 bases and J dropped 4 bases, with 12 bases sitting between them. This CDR3 reads CASSRGSSYGYTF. The CDR3, as DNA: TGTGCCAGCAGTCGCGGCAGTTCCTATGGCTACACCTTC.

This chain uses TRBV5-1 with TRBJ2-3, with 9 bases matching TRBD1. The length of the CDR3 is 17 residues. Trimming at V came to 0 bases and at J to 2 bases, leaving 7 bases not matched to a gene. Germline V gives CDR1 SGHRS, CDR2 YFSETQ. The CDR3 protein is CASSLARTGDNTDTQYF. The CDR3, as DNA: TGCGCCAGCAGCTTGGCGAGGACAGGGGACAACACAGATACGCAGTATTTT.

The gene calls are TRBV4-1 and TRBJ1-5, with a tentative D call TRBD1 (6 bases). Per the germline V gene, CDR1 is MGHRA and CDR2 is YSYEKL. V was trimmed by 3 bases and J by 1 base, leaving 13 bases between them. This CDR3 contains 16 residues. CDR3 amino acids: CASSQVPGVSNQPQHF. The CDR3, as DNA: TGCGCCAGCAGCCAGGTTCCAGGGGTCAGCAATCAGCCCCAGCATTTT.

The chain carries TRBV10-1 and TRBJ2-6; the D gene is possibly TRBD2 (5 bases). CDR1 is WNHNN, CDR2 SYGVQD, per germline (reference sequence). The V and J ends lost 6 bases and 4 bases respectively, with 16 bases between them. The CDR3 is 16 residues long. The CDR3 loop is CASRGREGSGANVLTF. CDR3 nucleotides: TGCGCCAGCAGGGGCCGAGAGGGTTCAGGGGCCAACGTCCTGACTTTC.

The table lists this clone with a few counts. The CDR3 reads CASSGDRAWEQYF. CDR3 nucleotides: TGTGCCAGCAGTGGGGACAGGGCGTGGGAGCAGTACTTC. V is TRBV25-1 and J is TRBJ2-7, with 9 bases identical to TRBD1. The CDR3 covers 13 residues. The ends lost 4 bases at V and 7 bases at J; junction bases unmatched: 5. Germline values: CDR1 MGHDK, CDR2 SYGVNS.

CDR3 in amino acids: CASSFGGPGNEQFF. CDR3 bases: TGTGCCAGCAGCTTCGGGGGTCCCGGGAATGAGCAGTTCTTC. The chain links TRBV5-5 to TRBJ2-1; the D gene is possibly TRBD2 (6 bases). The germline V and J ends were trimmed by 2 bases and 7 bases, with 13 bases remaining between them. Germline V lookup: CDR1 SGHKS, CDR2 YYEKEE (reference sequence). This CDR3 spans 14 amino acids.

The chain has TRBV28 and TRBJ2-3; D is possibly TRBD1 (5 bases). Germline-derived CDR1 and CDR2 are MDHEN and SYDVKM. Trimming pared 3 bases from V and 0 bases from J, leaving 7 bases between. CDR3 length: 14 residues. Here the CDR3 DNA reads TGTGCCAGCAGTTTCCAGGGAAGCACAGATACGCAGTATTTT. Its translation: CASSFQGSTDTQYF.

The chain links TRBV11-2 to TRBJ1-1; D not certain. V shed 1 base and J shed 0 bases, with 9 bases lying between them. This CDR3 has 15 amino acids. Looked up from germline, CDR1 is SGHAT and CDR2 is FQNNGV. The CDR3 DNA sequence: TGTGCCAGCAGCTTAGGGCTGATCATGAACACTGAAGCTTTCTTT. This codes for CASSLGLIMNTEAFF.

The chain links TRBV20-1 to TRBJ1-2; TRBD1 matches at 7 bases. CDR3 length equals 11 residues. Germline-derived CDR1 and CDR2 are DFQATT and SNEGSKA (reference sequence). This CDR3 is CTGAQGIGYTF. The DNA of the CDR3 is TGCACCGGGGCACAGGGGATTGGCTACACCTTC.

This chain connects TRBV5-1 to TRBJ2-1; a weak D match, TRBD2 (7 bases). This CDR3 has 13 residues. The V gene's germline CDR1 is SGHRS and CDR2 YFSETQ. V lost 4 bases and J 6 bases, leaving 11 bases between the germline ends. CDR3 loop: CASSGGGGNEQFF. In nucleotides, the CDR3 is TGCGCCAGCAGCGGAGGGGGGGGCAATGAGCAGTTCTTC.